This T cell receptor (beta chain) was identified during a study of T-cell memory formation after mild COVID-19. Study observations and caveats: Pre-infection memory contained some responding clones, which suggested that cross-reactive memory had joined.

Germline V gene data show CDR1 as MNHNS and CDR2 as SASEGT. This CDR3 comprises 12 residues. Trimming left V 11 bases short and J 6 bases short, with 17 bases between. A remark on this clonotype: Its specificity is unknown.

TCRdb itself ran the 5' RACE reads through MiXCR, one entry per CDR3 protein. The sample lists 55,000 to 75,000 distinct CDR3 sequences; about 27% were seen once. This chain uses TRBV6-1 with TRBJ2-7; perhaps TRBD1 as D (6 bases). The source is a young man who had mild COVID-19 (a few samples of this study predate the infection). Cell type and time point are not known. Sequences were obtained from PBMCs or a T cell subset sorted from them (not recorded which). CDR3 residues: CASGEYRLEQYF. DNA for the CDR3: TGTGCCTCAGGGGAGTATAGGCTCGAGCAGTACTTC.